These 18 T cell receptor beta chains originate from one sample sequenced in a study of cytomegalovirus exposure and HLA in healthy donors. Primers for the PCR totalled 60 Vbeta and 13 Jbeta. Here immunoSEQ multiplex PCR was the method, and the copy in TCRdb shows in-frame clones only, minus some. The data contain about 190,000 clones, roughly 77% of them singletons. The sample taken for sequencing was PBMCs. These receptors were collected from a man aged 30-40 years in good health and CMV-seropositive.

This chain links TRBV27 with TRBJ1-6; TRBD1 is a possible D gene (6 bases). CDR3 length: 14 amino acids. Trimming stripped 2 bases from V and 7 bases from J, with 9 bases between. Germline CDR1 and CDR2: MNHEY and SMNVEV (reference sequence). CDR3 bases: TGTGCCAGCAGTTTACGGGACAAGAATTCACCCCTCCACTTT. Translated: CASSLRDKNSPLHF.

The J gene is TRBJ2-5, the V gene TRBV6-1, with D uncertain. CDR1 and CDR2 (germline): MNHNS, SASEGT. The CDR3 extends over 11 amino acids. The V gene lost 7 bases and the J gene lost 4 bases, with 7 bases spanning the gap. This chain's CDR3 is CASTLIETQYF. The CDR3 coding sequence is TGTGCCAGCACCCTAATAGAGACCCAGTACTTC.

The CDR3 nucleotides are TGTGCCAGCAGCATCGACAGGGGTGGTGAAAAACTGTTTTTT. It translates to CASSIDRGGEKLFF. This rearrangement joins TRBV6-5 to TRBJ1-4; 8 bases align to TRBD1. This CDR3 contains 14 residues. Germline V gene sequence: CDR1 MNHEY, CDR2 SVGAGI. V gave up 6 bases and J gave up 7 bases; unmatched junction bases: 7.

The chain combines TRBV14 with TRBJ1-2; no firm D call. Germline CDR1 SGHDN, CDR2 FVKESK. V was pared by 2 bases and J by 10 bases, with 11 bases between. The CDR3 contains 12 residues. The DNA of the CDR3 is TGTGCCAGCAGCCAATCCCTAGTGTCCTACACCTTC. This codes for CASSQSLVSYTF.

This sequence joins TRBV30 and TRBJ2-1, with TRBD2 matching 7 bases. The CDR3 is 15 residues long. CDR1 and CDR2 from the germline V gene are GTSNPN and SVGIG (reference sequence). Trimming removed 0 bases from V and 4 bases from J; junction bases left unmatched: 6. CDR3 sequence: CAWSVGPGGYNEQFF. In DNA, the CDR3 is TGTGCCTGGAGTGTAGGGCCGGGGGGTTACAATGAGCAGTTCTTC.

This clone is a singleton in its sample. The chain employs TRBV29-1 and TRBJ1-1; maybe TRBD1 (6 bases). Trimming took 3 bases from V and 2 from J, leaving 10 bases between them. There are 13 residues in the CDR3. Germline V gene sequence: CDR1 SQVTM, CDR2 ANQGSEA. The CDR3 nucleotides read TGCAGCGTTGAGGGACACCTTAACACTGAAGCTTTCTTT. It encodes CSVEGHLNTEAFF.

The chain links TRBV7-2 to TRBJ1-2; 8 bases agree with TRBD1. This CDR3 is built from 16 residues. The germline gives CDR1 SGHTA, CDR2 FQGNSA. V lost 0 bases and J lost 1; bases outside the gene matches: 4. CDR3 nucleotide sequence: TGTGCCAGCAGCTTAGCTCAGGACAGGGTTAACTATGGCTACACCTTC. Translating it yields CASSLAQDRVNYGYTF.

For the CDR3, the DNA is TGTGCCAGTCCTGAGCCTTTAGGGGGCAATGGGATGAACACTGAAGCTTTCTTT. Residues: CASPEPLGGNGMNTEAFF. The chain employs TRBV28 and TRBJ1-1; 7 bases line up with TRBD1. Germline CDR1 MDHEN, CDR2 SYDVKM. The V gene end was trimmed by 9 bases and the J gene end by 0 bases; junction bases not matched to a gene: 19. The CDR3 has 18 amino acids.

This clone was counted a few times. The chain recombines TRBV7-3 with TRBJ2-6; D gene ambiguous. Germline CDR1 reads SGHTA; CDR2 reads FQGTGA. The V gene lost 1 base and the J gene lost 0 bases, with 7 bases spanning the gap. This CDR3 is built from 16 residues. CDR3 sequence reads: CASSLRASSGANVLTF. The CDR3 DNA reads as TGTGCCAGCAGCTTAAGGGCGAGCTCTGGGGCCAACGTCCTGACTTTC.

This clone was counted a single time. This chain connects TRBV6-1 to TRBJ1-4, with D possibly matching TRBD1 (5 bases). This CDR3 spans 14 amino acids. V was clipped by 6 bases and J by 11 bases, with 19 bases between them. Germline V gives CDR1 MNHNS, CDR2 SASEGT. The CDR3 reads CASSHPTLGAKLFF. The CDR3 bases are TGTGCCAGCAGCCACCCCACACTTGGGGCGAAACTGTTTTTT.

The rearrangement joins TRBV27 to TRBJ2-7, with TRBD2 matching 12 bases. The trim removed 6 bases at V and 4 bases at J, leaving 4 bases unmatched. Germline CDR1 is MNHEY and CDR2 is SMNVEV (reference sequence). The CDR3 loop spans 14 amino acids. The CDR3 is CASRVTSGGYEQYF. The CDR3 DNA reads TGTGCCAGCAGGGTGACTAGCGGGGGTTACGAGCAGTACTTC.

The J gene is TRBJ2-7, the V gene TRBV7-2, with D perhaps matching TRBD1 (6 bases). Deletions cut 3 bases from V and 1 base from J, with 13 bases between. Germline V lookup: CDR1 SGHTA, CDR2 FQGNSA. The CDR3 spans 15 residues. CDR3 nucleotides: TGTGCCAGCAGCTTCGATACAGGGAAATCCTACGAGCAGTACTTC. Translation gives CASSFDTGKSYEQYF.

This clone was recorded once. V and J are TRBV29-1 and TRBJ2-7; 9 nucleotides match TRBD1. Germline CDR1 reads SQVTM; CDR2 reads ANQGSEA. Trimming removed 4 bases from V and 2 bases from J; junction bases left unmatched: 9. This CDR3 has 15 residues. CDR3 residues: CSVGYRTGATYEQYF. The CDR3 coding sequence is TGCAGCGTTGGTTACCGGACAGGGGCAACCTACGAGCAGTACTTC.

The chain couples TRBV18 to TRBJ2-5; D not certain. This CDR3 has 13 amino acids. Germline V gene data show CDR1 as KGHSH and CDR2 as LQKENI. Deletions cut 3 bases from V and 9 bases from J, with 14 bases between. The CDR3 DNA follows: TGTGCCAGCTCACCGTCCGCAGGTACGGCCCAGTACTTC. Protein product: CASSPSAGTAQYF.

This chain joins TRBV19 and TRBJ2-7; TRBD2 matches 15 bases. The CDR3 extends over 15 amino acids. The ends lost 5 bases at V and 6 bases at J; junction bases unmatched: 5. CDR1 LNHDA and CDR2 SQIVND come from the germline V gene (reference sequence). Here the CDR3 reads CASSSGLAGGGEQYF. The DNA of the CDR3 is TGTGCCAGTAGTTCGGGACTAGCGGGAGGAGGCGAGCAGTACTTC.

To note about this clone: Other DNA sequences from this sample encode an identical CDR3 as well. The gene calls are TRBV6-5 and TRBJ2-7; TRBD1 matches 10 bases. The CDR3 runs 16 residues. V gave up 3 bases and J gave up 1 base; unmatched junction bases: 6. The V gene's germline CDR1 is MNHEY and CDR2 SVGAGI. The DNA of the CDR3 is TGTGCCAGCAGTTATTCTCCGGGACAGGGGTCCTACGAGCAGTACTTC. Amino acids: CASSYSPGQGSYEQYF.

The gene calls are TRBV5-1 and TRBJ1-2; no firm D call. Germline V gives CDR1 SGHRS, CDR2 YFSETQ. Trimming stripped 3 bases from V and 4 bases from J, with 13 bases between. This CDR3 is 14 amino acids long. The CDR3, as DNA: TGCGCCAGCAGCTCGGGAGGTGGAAGCTATGGCTACACCTTC. Protein sequence: CASSSGGGSYGYTF.

V and J are TRBV7-9 and TRBJ1-4; TRBD1 is a possible D gene (5 bases). The germline gives CDR1 SEHNR, CDR2 FQNEAQ (reference sequence). V was pared by 2 bases and J by 5 bases, with 12 bases between. The CDR3 contains 15 residues. The CDR3 protein is CASSLLSGLNEKLFF. CDR3 in DNA: TGTGCCAGCAGCTTACTCTCAGGGTTAAATGAAAAACTGTTTTTT. Filled out from reference TRBV7-9 and TRBJ1-4, the complete variable domain reads DTGVSQNPRHKITKRGQNVTFRCDPISEHNRLYWYRQTLGQGPEFLTYFQNEAQLEKSRLLSDRFSAERPKGSFSTLEIQRTEQGDSAMYLCASSLLSGLNEKLFFGSGTQLSVL.